These T cell receptor beta chains were read from a single sample in a study of blood T cell repertoires in COVID-19. Assay used: immunoSEQ multiplex PCR; TCRdb lists only in-frame clones, some missing. Of 20,000 to 30,000 clones listed, 92% are singletons. Sequencing was performed on peripheral blood. Receptors originate from a man between 65 and 85 years old with active COVID-19. CDR3s include the opening cysteine and the closing phenylalanine or tryptophan. D genes are given only for firm matches. The size of a clone is reported for some rows only, either as once, few or many, or as a class for expanded clones.

>TRBJ1-5|TRBV5-5|TRBD1|.
TGTGCCAGCAGAGATGGACAGGTGGGGCAGCCCCAGCATTTT
CASRDGQVGQPQHF
>TRBJ2-3|TRBV5-1|.|.
TGCGCCAGCAGCCCATATAGTACAGATACGCAGTATTTT
CASSPYSTDTQYF
>TRBJ1-1|TRBV6-1|.|.
TGTGCCAGCAGTGAATTCAGGGCCCAAGCTTTCTTT
CASSEFRAQAFF
>TRBJ2-7|TRBV7-3|TRBD1|.
TGTGCCAGCAGCGCTAGACAGGGACACGAGCAGTACTTC
CASSARQGHEQYF
>TRBJ2-1|TRBV7-2|TRBD2|.
TGTGCCAGCAGCACGCGGGCGGGAGAGAACAATGAGCAGTTCTTC
CASSTRAGENNEQFF
>TRBJ1-3|TRBV6-2/TRBV6-3|.|.
TGTGCCAGCAGTTACTTCGGGGGATCTGGAAACACCATATATTTT
CASSYFGGSGNTIYF
>TRBJ2-7|TRBV5-1|TRBD1|.
TGCGCCAGCAGCGCCGGACAGGGCCCCTACGAGCAGTACTTC
CASSAGQGPYEQYF
>TRBJ2-7|TRBV27|.|once
TGTGCCAGCAGTTTACGGGGGTACCCGTCCTACGAGCAGTACTTC
CASSLRGYPSYEQYF
>TRBJ2-5|TRBV27|.|.
TGTGCCAGCAGTTTATGGGGGGACCAAGAGACCCAGTACTTC
CASSLWGDQETQYF
>TRBJ2-5|TRBV7-3|TRBD1|.
TGTGCCAGCAGCTTAAGTTTGCACAGGGGAAGCGAGACCCAGTACTTC
CASSLSLHRGSETQYF
>TRBJ2-2|TRBV7-9|TRBD1|once
TGTGCCAGCAGCCGGGACAGGGGTTTCGCCGGGGAGCTGTTTTTT
CASSRDRGFAGELFF
>TRBJ2-7|TRBV4-2|.|.
TGTGCCAGCAGCCAAGATCTTTACGAGCAGTACTTC
CASSQDLYEQYF
>TRBJ2-7|TRBV6-6|.|once
TGTGCCAGCAGCGGACACGATAAAGGGGGGGCACGCGAGCAGTACTTC
CASSGHDKGGAREQYF
>TRBJ2-6|TRBV18|.|few
TGTGCCAGCTCAAGGCGAGGAGGGGCCAACGTCCTGACTTTC
CASSRRGGANVLTF
>TRBJ1-2|TRBV6-5|TRBD1|.
TGTGCCAGCAGACGGACAGGGGGCGACTATGGCTACACCTTC
CASRRTGGDYGYTF
>TRBJ2-7|TRBV18|.|.
TGTGCCAGCTCGCCCCCGGGACTGCCCTCCGAGCAGTACTTC
CASSPPGLPSEQYF
>TRBJ1-6|TRBV28|.|.
TGTGCCAGCAGTTCCCTGCAGGGGAACAATTCACCCCTCCACTTT
CASSSLQGNNSPLHF
>TRBJ2-7|TRBV4-2|.|.
TGTGCCAGCAGCCAGGGGGGACAGCTCTCCTACGAGCAGTACTTC
CASSQGGQLSYEQYF
>TRBJ2-7|TRBV5-8|.|once
TGTGCCAGCAGCTTTTTAGCGGCCGAGCAGTACTTC
CASSFLAAEQYF
>TRBJ2-1|TRBV7-2|TRBD2|.
TGTGCCAGCAGCTTACTGCCTAGCGGTACGGGGAATGAGCAGTTCTTC
CASSLLPSGTGNEQFF
>TRBJ2-1|TRBV4-3|.|.
TGCGCCAGCAGCCAAGATCCGGACAGCTACAATGAGCAGTTCTTC
CASSQDPDSYNEQFF
>TRBJ2-7|TRBV13|TRBD2|.
TGTGCCAGCAGCTTAGCCGGGGGGGGCTACGAGCAGTACTTC
CASSLAGGGYEQYF
>TRBJ2-3|TRBV7-9|TRBD2|.
TGTGCCAGCAGCCCAACGCCGGCGGGAGTGACAGATACGCAGTATTTT
CASSPTPAGVTDTQYF
>TRBJ2-7|TRBV28|.|.
TGTGCCAGCAGTTTAATTGGCAGGCGCTCATCCTACGAGCAGTACTTC
CASSLIGRRSSYEQYF
>TRBJ2-7|TRBV10-3|TRBD1|.
TGTGCCATCAGTGCACCGGGACAGGGGGCCCACGAGCAGTACTTC
CAISAPGQGAHEQYF
>TRBJ2-5|TRBV7-9|.|.
TGTGCCAGCAGCTTTGCAGAGGTTGTTGAGACCCAGTACTTC
CASSFAEVVETQYF
>TRBJ1-4|TRBV15|.|.
TGTGCCACCAAGTGGGACACCGAACTCATTTTT
CATKWDTELIF
>TRBJ1-3|TRBV5-1|TRBD1|.
TGCGCCAGCAGCTGGAGAACAGGGGGACCTGGAAACACCATATATTTT
CASSWRTGGPGNTIYF